This TCR beta chain was profiled in a study of CD8+CD57+ T cells in acquired aplastic anemia. Study in general: Sorted CD4+ and CD8+ cells yielded DNA averaging roughly 3.3 ug. The study's findings and limits: Patients and controls shared approximately 30 CD8+ CDR3 sequences. Between patients and controls, CD8+ Simpson's diversity did not vary significantly.

Germline V gives CDR1 SGHNT, CDR2 YENEEA. This CDR3 has 15 amino acids. Genomic DNA served as template for TCR beta VDJ and CDR3 profiling. MiXCR, applied by TCRdb to the reads, yields one record per CDR3 protein. The data hold approximately 250,000 distinct CDR3 sequences, with roughly 82% observed a single time. As for this clonotype: Its specificity is not known. A read error may produce the germline difference seen at one junction end.

In patients chosen for sequencing, flow cytometry had shown CD8+CD57+ cell expansion. Untreated patients provided the blood samples, with no therapy given before sampling. This chain joins TRBV11-3 and TRBJ2-3; the D gene could be TRBD1 or TRBD2 (6 bases each). The TCR sequence derives from a human donor with aplastic anemia. Sequences were obtained from sorted CD4+, CD8+, or CD8+CD57+ T cells (not recorded which) from PBMCs. CDR3 nucleotide sequence: TGTGCCAGCAGCTTAGAGGGACAAGCGGGTTACGAGCAGTACTTT. It encodes CASSLEGQAGYEQYF.